This TCR beta chain was obtained from a study of cytomegalovirus exposure and HLA in healthy donors. Findings and caveats of the study: A later analysis, which compared TCR beta chains of equal frequency, found the HLA-associated ones more clonally expanded. Indistinguishability led to the exclusion of some V segments, TRBV6-2 and TRBV6-3 included. Later analysis showed most CMV-associated TCR beta chains appearing HLA-restricted.

This clone has only a few counts. The antigen is unknown. V was pared by 1 base and J by 0 bases, with 14 bases between. The CDR3 extends over 17 amino acids. Germline assignment: CDR1 SGHRS and CDR2 YFSETQ. A multiplex PCR was run with 60 Vbeta primers and 13 Jbeta primers. Sequencing was performed with immunoSEQ multiplex PCR; in TCRdb, only in-frame clones are kept and a portion is missing. Among over 150,000 clones listed, over 80% were seen once. The rearrangement joins TRBV5-1 to TRBJ1-3; a possible D gene is TRBD1 (5 bases). The specimen sequenced was PBMCs. This clonotype originated in a human donor in good health. The CDR3 reads CASSLTSGPSSGNTIYF. DNA for the CDR3: TGCGCCAGCAGCTTGACTTCAGGGCCGAGCTCTGGAAACACCATATATTTT.